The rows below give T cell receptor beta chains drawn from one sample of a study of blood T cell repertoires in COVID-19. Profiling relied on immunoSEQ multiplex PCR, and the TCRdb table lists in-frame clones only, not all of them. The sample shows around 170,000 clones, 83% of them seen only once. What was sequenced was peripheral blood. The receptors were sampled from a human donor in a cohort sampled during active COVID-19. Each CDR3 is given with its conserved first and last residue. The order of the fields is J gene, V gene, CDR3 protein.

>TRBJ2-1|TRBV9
CASSLGGAYNEQFF
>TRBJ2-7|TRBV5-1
CASSTNTYEQYF
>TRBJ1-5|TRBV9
CASSGGDSLNQPQHF
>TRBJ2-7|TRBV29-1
CSVSGSPSYEQYF
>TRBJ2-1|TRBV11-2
CASSLASGRANEQFF
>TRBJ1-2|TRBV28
CASIGFRTGTNYGYTF
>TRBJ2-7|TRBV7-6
CASSQRLRGAGGNEQYF
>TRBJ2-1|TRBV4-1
CASSQAPGGEQFF
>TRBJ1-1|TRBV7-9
CASSSLRGLSNTEAFF
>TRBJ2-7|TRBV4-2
CASSQAGGGYEQYF
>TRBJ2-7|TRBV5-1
CASSLRRERTYEQYF
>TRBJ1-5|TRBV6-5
CASRRDSSNQPQHF
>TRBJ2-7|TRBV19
CASSIVSGDYEQYF
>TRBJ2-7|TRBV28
CASNTAGGSYEQYF
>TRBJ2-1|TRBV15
CATSRGTSGNMDEQFF
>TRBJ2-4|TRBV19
CASSYGTSGNIQYF
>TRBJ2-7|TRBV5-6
CASSLVDRGREQYF
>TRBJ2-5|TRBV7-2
CASSLGLAETQYF
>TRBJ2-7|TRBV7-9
CASSFGWRAAEAYEQYF
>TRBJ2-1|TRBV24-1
CATGPRDRTQFF
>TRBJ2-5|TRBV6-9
CASTRLAGGKETQYF
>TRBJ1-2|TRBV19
CASSQDRYYGYTF
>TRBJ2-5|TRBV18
CASSPFQGQETQYF
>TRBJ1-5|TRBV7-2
CASRPQVNSNQPQHF
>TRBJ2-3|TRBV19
CASSTSGQSRDTQYF
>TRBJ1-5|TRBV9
CASSSTGEGNQPQHF
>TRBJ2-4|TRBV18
CASSPPQREGNIQYF
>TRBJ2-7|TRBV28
CAIRTSTSYEQYF
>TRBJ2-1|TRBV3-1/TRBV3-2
CASSPGTSRSSYNEQFF
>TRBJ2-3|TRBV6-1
CASSEGPTDTQYF
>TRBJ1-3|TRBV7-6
CASSLDPTGSGNTIYF
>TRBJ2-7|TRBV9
CASSVKQDTYEQYF
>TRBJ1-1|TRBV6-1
CASSETGTNTEAFF
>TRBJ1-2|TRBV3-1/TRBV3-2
CASSQEWSQGNYGYTF
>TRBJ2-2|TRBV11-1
CASSLGTGNTGELFF
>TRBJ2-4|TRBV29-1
CSARIAGVAKNIQYF
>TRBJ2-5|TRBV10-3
CAISEGLGGRETQYF
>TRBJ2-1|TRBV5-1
CASSLMTSIDEQFF
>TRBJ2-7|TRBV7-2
CASSLEGVAGNYF
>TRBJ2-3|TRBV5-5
CASSLAGGPATDTQYF
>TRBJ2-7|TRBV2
CASLRSPSSYEQYF
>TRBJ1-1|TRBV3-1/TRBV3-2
CASSQQGTEAFF
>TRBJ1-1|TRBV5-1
CASSYGQGEAFF
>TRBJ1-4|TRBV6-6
CASSISGTGSEKLFF
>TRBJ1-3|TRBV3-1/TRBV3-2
CASSRTGTGIMRSGNTIYF
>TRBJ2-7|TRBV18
CASSPQGAYEQYF
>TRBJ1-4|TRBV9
CASSPGTNEKLFF
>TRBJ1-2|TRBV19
CASSPTGGVGYTF
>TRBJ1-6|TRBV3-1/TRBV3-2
CASSQVGRGSPLHF
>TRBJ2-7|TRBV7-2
CASSLVGGGEQYF
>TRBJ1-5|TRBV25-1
CASTQGGNQPQHF
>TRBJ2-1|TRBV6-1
CASSDGTSGVYNEQFF
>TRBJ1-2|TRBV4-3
CASSQDGGQGANYGYTF